A selection of T cell receptor beta chains follows, all from one sample in a study of blood T cells in healthy people across ages. Each CDR3 protein is one row after TCRdb ran MiXCR on the 5' RACE reads. The sample yields some 710,000 distinct CDR3 sequences, around 45% seen once. Material for sequencing was blood. The source is a man of 80 years or more in good health. CDR3s include the opening cysteine and the closing phenylalanine or tryptophan. Each record gives: J gene, D gene, clone size, V gene, CDR3 DNA, CDR3 protein. D genes are given only for firm matches. Only some rows state a clone size, as once, few, many or a class for expanded clones.

j_gene: TRBJ2-4
d_gene: TRBD2
abundance: .
v_gene: TRBV4-2
CDR3nt: TGTGCCAGCAGCCAAGAAGCGGGAGGGCCGTCGGAGCAGTACTTC
CDR3aa: CASSQEAGGPSEQYF

j_gene: TRBJ2-1
d_gene: TRBD2
abundance: .
v_gene: TRBV28
CDR3nt: TGTGCCAGCAGTTTATCTAGCGGGAGGAAAGACAATGAGCAGTTCTTC
CDR3aa: CASSLSSGRKDNEQFF

j_gene: TRBJ2-1
d_gene: .
abundance: .
v_gene: TRBV20-1
CDR3nt: TGCAGTGCTAGGACTGACAGCCACAATGAGCAGTTCTTC
CDR3aa: CSARTDSHNEQFF

j_gene: TRBJ2-1
d_gene: .
abundance: .
v_gene: TRBV6-6
CDR3nt: TGTGCCAGCAGTACGGGGGCCCTTTTGGATGAGCAGTTCTTC
CDR3aa: CASSTGALLDEQFF

j_gene: TRBJ2-4
d_gene: TRBD1
abundance: few
v_gene: TRBV10-3
CDR3nt: TGTGCCATCGGGACAGGGAGCGGCAAAAACATTCAGTACTTC
CDR3aa: CAIGTGSGKNIQYF

j_gene: TRBJ2-3
d_gene: TRBD2
abundance: few
v_gene: TRBV19
CDR3nt: TGTGCCAGTAGCAAGGGACTATTACCTAGCACAGATACGCAGTATTTT
CDR3aa: CASSKGLLPSTDTQYF

j_gene: TRBJ2-7
d_gene: TRBD2
abundance: few
v_gene: TRBV20-1
CDR3nt: TGCAGTGCTAGGTTAGCGGGAGTTCACGAGCAGTACTTC
CDR3aa: CSARLAGVHEQYF

j_gene: TRBJ2-1
d_gene: TRBD2
abundance: .
v_gene: TRBV10-2
CDR3nt: TGCGCCAGCAGTGAGCTGGGGGGGGCCTACAATGAGCAGTTCTTC
CDR3aa: CASSELGGAYNEQFF

j_gene: TRBJ2-1
d_gene: TRBD1
abundance: .
v_gene: TRBV5-1
CDR3nt: TGCGCCAGCCACAGGGGGCTTTACAATGAGCAGTTCTTC
CDR3aa: CASHRGLYNEQFF

j_gene: TRBJ2-5
d_gene: TRBD2
abundance: few
v_gene: TRBV27
CDR3nt: TGTGCCAGCAGCCCTCCCGGACTAGCGGGAGCCGCGAAAGAGACCCAGTACTTC
CDR3aa: CASSPPGLAGAAKETQYF

j_gene: TRBJ2-3
d_gene: .
abundance: .
v_gene: TRBV12-3/TRBV12-4
CDR3nt: TGTGCCAGCAGTTTCACGGGGGGCACAGATGCGCAGTATTTT
CDR3aa: CASSFTGGTDAQYF

j_gene: TRBJ1-2
d_gene: .
abundance: many
v_gene: TRBV20-1
CDR3nt: TGCAGTGCTCAAGCAGGGCTTGACTATGGCTACACCTTC
CDR3aa: CSAQAGLDYGYTF

j_gene: TRBJ1-4
d_gene: .
abundance: .
v_gene: TRBV9
CDR3nt: TGTGCCAGCAGCGATGGACTTGGATCCCTTAATGAAAAACTGTTTTTT
CDR3aa: CASSDGLGSLNEKLFF

j_gene: TRBJ2-5
d_gene: TRBD2
abundance: .
v_gene: TRBV6-6
CDR3nt: TGTGCCAGCAGCAGAGACCGGGGGGGCCAAGAGACCCAGTACTTC
CDR3aa: CASSRDRGGQETQYF

j_gene: TRBJ1-3
d_gene: .
abundance: few
v_gene: TRBV7-2
CDR3nt: TGTGCCAGCAGTTCGGACGGGAGCTCTGGAAACACCATATATTTT
CDR3aa: CASSSDGSSGNTIYF

j_gene: TRBJ2-5
d_gene: .
abundance: .
v_gene: TRBV20-1
CDR3nt: TGCAGTGCCACTCCGAACCGATCACGGTCCCAGTACTTC
CDR3aa: CSATPNRSRSQYF

j_gene: TRBJ2-7
d_gene: TRBD2
abundance: many
v_gene: TRBV14
CDR3nt: TGTGCCAGCAGCCCATGGACTAGCGGGAGCTACGAGCAGTACTTC
CDR3aa: CASSPWTSGSYEQYF

j_gene: TRBJ2-7
d_gene: TRBD2
abundance: .
v_gene: TRBV5-1
CDR3nt: TGCGCCAGCAGCTTGGGGGTTAGCGGGAGCGGCGTCGAGCAGTACTTC
CDR3aa: CASSLGVSGSGVEQYF

j_gene: TRBJ2-1
d_gene: TRBD2
abundance: .
v_gene: TRBV24-1
CDR3nt: TGTGCCACCATGCAAGCTAGCGGGCACGGAAATGAGCAGTTCTTC
CDR3aa: CATMQASGHGNEQFF

j_gene: TRBJ2-7
d_gene: .
abundance: .
v_gene: TRBV2
CDR3nt: TGTGCCAGCACCCGGGTGGGGGCCGGTCTTAATGAGCAGTACTTC
CDR3aa: CASTRVGAGLNEQYF

j_gene: TRBJ2-5
d_gene: .
abundance: .
v_gene: TRBV5-1
CDR3nt: TGCGCCAGCAGCTTGGACGGTGGAGAAGAAGAGACCCAGTACTTC
CDR3aa: CASSLDGGEEETQYF

j_gene: TRBJ2-2
d_gene: TRBD2
abundance: few
v_gene: TRBV2
CDR3nt: TGTGCCAGCAGCGGTGGAGCGGGAGGCACCGGGGAGCTGTTTTTT
CDR3aa: CASSGGAGGTGELFF

j_gene: TRBJ2-1
d_gene: .
abundance: few
v_gene: TRBV6-1
CDR3nt: TGTGCCAGCAGTGGGGGGACTTTTCCCTTACCCTCCTACAATGAGCAGTTCTTC
CDR3aa: CASSGGTFPLPSYNEQFF

j_gene: TRBJ1-5
d_gene: .
abundance: .
v_gene: TRBV12-3/TRBV12-4
CDR3nt: TGTGCCAGCAGCCTACAGGGAAAGGGTAGGGCCCAGCATTTT
CDR3aa: CASSLQGKGRAQHF

j_gene: TRBJ2-7
d_gene: TRBD1
abundance: few
v_gene: TRBV20-1
CDR3nt: TGCAGTGCTAGTCCAACAGGGGCCCACGAGCAGTACTTC
CDR3aa: CSASPTGAHEQYF

j_gene: TRBJ1-5
d_gene: TRBD1
abundance: .
v_gene: TRBV12-5
CDR3nt: TGTGCTAGTGGTGAGGGACAGGTTAGCAATCAGCCCCAGCATTTT
CDR3aa: CASGEGQVSNQPQHF

j_gene: TRBJ2-3
d_gene: TRBD2
abundance: .
v_gene: TRBV7-3
CDR3nt: TGTGCCAGCAGCTTCGATGAGGGACTAGCGGGAGGAATCTTCGCAGATACGCAGTATTTT
CDR3aa: CASSFDEGLAGGIFADTQYF

j_gene: TRBJ2-7
d_gene: TRBD2
abundance: .
v_gene: TRBV7-9
CDR3nt: TGTGCCAGCAGCTCACAGACTAGCGGGAGGAAGGATAATGAGCAGTACTTC
CDR3aa: CASSSQTSGRKDNEQYF

j_gene: TRBJ2-1
d_gene: .
abundance: .
v_gene: TRBV29-1
CDR3nt: TGCAGCGTTGAAGACAGTAGCGATGAGCAGTTCTTC
CDR3aa: CSVEDSSDEQFF

j_gene: TRBJ2-1
d_gene: TRBD2
abundance: few
v_gene: TRBV12-3/TRBV12-4
CDR3nt: TGTGCCAGCAATGGGGGGGAAACTACCTACAATGAGCAGTTCTTC
CDR3aa: CASNGGETTYNEQFF

j_gene: TRBJ2-7
d_gene: .
abundance: few
v_gene: TRBV19
CDR3nt: TGTGCCAGTAGTGTCGGGGGACAACTCGAGCAGTACTTC
CDR3aa: CASSVGGQLEQYF

j_gene: TRBJ2-3
d_gene: .
abundance: few
v_gene: TRBV7-2
CDR3nt: TGTGCCAGCAGCTTAGTGGCGGGGAGCACAGATACGCAGTATTTT
CDR3aa: CASSLVAGSTDTQYF

j_gene: TRBJ1-6
d_gene: .
abundance: many
v_gene: TRBV5-6
CDR3nt: TGTGCCAGCAGCACGACAGGAGAGGCGGGTTCACCCCTCCACTTT
CDR3aa: CASSTTGEAGSPLHF

j_gene: TRBJ2-6
d_gene: .
abundance: .
v_gene: TRBV28
CDR3nt: TGTGCCACATTCCGGACTCCAACCTCTGGGGCCAACGTCCTGACTTTC
CDR3aa: CATFRTPTSGANVLTF

j_gene: TRBJ2-4
d_gene: TRBD1
abundance: .
v_gene: TRBV28
CDR3nt: TGTGCCAGCAGTTCTCTTGGACAGGGAGGCGGAAACATTCAGTACTTC
CDR3aa: CASSSLGQGGGNIQYF

j_gene: TRBJ2-5
d_gene: .
abundance: .
v_gene: TRBV5-1
CDR3nt: TGCGCCAGCAGCTTCGGACAGAGGCAGGACACCCAGTACTTC
CDR3aa: CASSFGQRQDTQYF

j_gene: TRBJ2-1
d_gene: TRBD2
abundance: few
v_gene: TRBV6-2/TRBV6-3
CDR3nt: TGTGCCAGCAACATAGCGGGAAACAATGAGCAGTTCTTC
CDR3aa: CASNIAGNNEQFF

j_gene: TRBJ2-7
d_gene: .
abundance: .
v_gene: TRBV9
CDR3nt: TGTGCCAGCAGCGTAGGTGGATCTCCCTCCTACGAGCAGTACTTC
CDR3aa: CASSVGGSPSYEQYF

j_gene: TRBJ2-4
d_gene: .
abundance: few
v_gene: TRBV11-2
CDR3nt: TGTGCCAGCAGCCCACTCTGGACTGGGAGATCTGAGGGGGATACCGAAAGGCGGAACATTCAGTACTTC
CDR3aa: CASSPLWTGRSEGDTERRNIQYF

j_gene: TRBJ2-5
d_gene: .
abundance: few
v_gene: TRBV11-1
CDR3nt: TGTGCCAGCAGCTTAGCGGTGACGAGTCTCCAAGAGACCCAGTACTTC
CDR3aa: CASSLAVTSLQETQYF

j_gene: TRBJ2-3
d_gene: .
abundance: few
v_gene: TRBV11-2
CDR3nt: TGTGCCAGCAGGGATAACACAGATACGCAGTATTTT
CDR3aa: CASRDNTDTQYF

j_gene: TRBJ1-1
d_gene: .
abundance: .
v_gene: TRBV7-9
CDR3nt: TGTGCCAGCAGTCATAAGGTCGGGGCCTTAACCACTGAAGCTTTCTTT
CDR3aa: CASSHKVGALTTEAFF

j_gene: TRBJ1-1
d_gene: .
abundance: .
v_gene: TRBV10-1
CDR3nt: TGCGCCAGCAGTGAGTACAGGGCCAACACTGAAGCTTTCTTT
CDR3aa: CASSEYRANTEAFF

j_gene: TRBJ1-1
d_gene: TRBD1
abundance: .
v_gene: TRBV5-1
CDR3nt: TGCGCCAGCAGACTGGGACAGGGTGACATGAACACTGAAGCTTTCTTT
CDR3aa: CASRLGQGDMNTEAFF

j_gene: TRBJ2-5
d_gene: .
abundance: few
v_gene: TRBV4-3
CDR3nt: TGCGCCAGCAGCCCTGCGGGAAATGACTTCCAAGAGACCCAGTACTTC
CDR3aa: CASSPAGNDFQETQYF

j_gene: TRBJ2-1
d_gene: TRBD2
abundance: .
v_gene: TRBV20-1
CDR3nt: TGCAGTGCCCCTCGCGCGGGAGGGACCACCTACAATGAGCAGTTCTTC
CDR3aa: CSAPRAGGTTYNEQFF

j_gene: TRBJ2-5
d_gene: .
abundance: .
v_gene: TRBV29-1
CDR3nt: TGCAGCGTTGAAGATGGGGGGAATGAGCAGTACTTC
CDR3aa: CSVEDGGNEQYF

j_gene: TRBJ1-5
d_gene: .
abundance: .
v_gene: TRBV5-1
CDR3nt: TGCGCCAGCAGCTGGAGCGGGGGGGCGGATCAGCCCCAGCATTTT
CDR3aa: CASSWSGGADQPQHF

j_gene: TRBJ1-5
d_gene: .
abundance: few
v_gene: TRBV4-1
CDR3nt: TGCGCCAGCAGCCAAAAGACAGGCAATCAGCCCCAGCATTTT
CDR3aa: CASSQKTGNQPQHF

j_gene: TRBJ2-3
d_gene: TRBD2
abundance: .
v_gene: TRBV9
CDR3nt: TGTGCCAGCAGCGTAGACGGGACTAGCATCCCGTTCACAGATACGCAGTATTTT
CDR3aa: CASSVDGTSIPFTDTQYF

j_gene: TRBJ2-7
d_gene: .
abundance: few
v_gene: TRBV4-1
CDR3nt: TGCGCCAGCAGCCGCTTGAGGGGGGTAGAGCAGTACTTC
CDR3aa: CASSRLRGVEQYF

j_gene: TRBJ2-7
d_gene: TRBD1
abundance: .
v_gene: TRBV9
CDR3nt: TGTGCCAGCAGCGTCGCAGGGGGAGACTACAATGAGCAGTACTTC
CDR3aa: CASSVAGGDYNEQYF

j_gene: TRBJ2-1
d_gene: .
abundance: few
v_gene: TRBV9
CDR3nt: TGTGCCAGCAGCGTAGCCCTTTCCGACTATCTCAATGAGCAGTTCTTC
CDR3aa: CASSVALSDYLNEQFF

j_gene: TRBJ2-6
d_gene: TRBD2
abundance: .
v_gene: TRBV2
CDR3nt: TGTGTCAGCAAGGGGACTAGCGGGGCCTCTGGGGCCAACGTCCTGACTTTC
CDR3aa: CVSKGTSGASGANVLTF

j_gene: TRBJ2-7
d_gene: TRBD2
abundance: many
v_gene: TRBV20-1
CDR3nt: TGCAGTGCTAGTCCCTACGGACTAGCGGGAACCTACGAGCAGTACTTC
CDR3aa: CSASPYGLAGTYEQYF

j_gene: TRBJ2-1
d_gene: .
abundance: .
v_gene: TRBV20-1
CDR3nt: TGCAGTGCGGACCGAAGCTCCTACAATGAGCAGTTCTTC
CDR3aa: CSADRSSYNEQFF

j_gene: TRBJ2-2
d_gene: .
abundance: .
v_gene: TRBV7-2
CDR3nt: TGTGCCAGCAGCGTCGTGACAGGAGTTACCGGGGAGCTGTTTTTT
CDR3aa: CASSVVTGVTGELFF

j_gene: TRBJ1-1
d_gene: .
abundance: .
v_gene: TRBV9
CDR3nt: TGTGCCAGCAGCGTAGACCCCTGGACAGCCGTATACACTGAAGCTTTCTTT
CDR3aa: CASSVDPWTAVYTEAFF

j_gene: TRBJ2-3
d_gene: TRBD1
abundance: .
v_gene: TRBV28
CDR3nt: TGTGCCAGCAGTACTCCGGGACAGGGGGAGGATACGCAGTATTTT
CDR3aa: CASSTPGQGEDTQYF